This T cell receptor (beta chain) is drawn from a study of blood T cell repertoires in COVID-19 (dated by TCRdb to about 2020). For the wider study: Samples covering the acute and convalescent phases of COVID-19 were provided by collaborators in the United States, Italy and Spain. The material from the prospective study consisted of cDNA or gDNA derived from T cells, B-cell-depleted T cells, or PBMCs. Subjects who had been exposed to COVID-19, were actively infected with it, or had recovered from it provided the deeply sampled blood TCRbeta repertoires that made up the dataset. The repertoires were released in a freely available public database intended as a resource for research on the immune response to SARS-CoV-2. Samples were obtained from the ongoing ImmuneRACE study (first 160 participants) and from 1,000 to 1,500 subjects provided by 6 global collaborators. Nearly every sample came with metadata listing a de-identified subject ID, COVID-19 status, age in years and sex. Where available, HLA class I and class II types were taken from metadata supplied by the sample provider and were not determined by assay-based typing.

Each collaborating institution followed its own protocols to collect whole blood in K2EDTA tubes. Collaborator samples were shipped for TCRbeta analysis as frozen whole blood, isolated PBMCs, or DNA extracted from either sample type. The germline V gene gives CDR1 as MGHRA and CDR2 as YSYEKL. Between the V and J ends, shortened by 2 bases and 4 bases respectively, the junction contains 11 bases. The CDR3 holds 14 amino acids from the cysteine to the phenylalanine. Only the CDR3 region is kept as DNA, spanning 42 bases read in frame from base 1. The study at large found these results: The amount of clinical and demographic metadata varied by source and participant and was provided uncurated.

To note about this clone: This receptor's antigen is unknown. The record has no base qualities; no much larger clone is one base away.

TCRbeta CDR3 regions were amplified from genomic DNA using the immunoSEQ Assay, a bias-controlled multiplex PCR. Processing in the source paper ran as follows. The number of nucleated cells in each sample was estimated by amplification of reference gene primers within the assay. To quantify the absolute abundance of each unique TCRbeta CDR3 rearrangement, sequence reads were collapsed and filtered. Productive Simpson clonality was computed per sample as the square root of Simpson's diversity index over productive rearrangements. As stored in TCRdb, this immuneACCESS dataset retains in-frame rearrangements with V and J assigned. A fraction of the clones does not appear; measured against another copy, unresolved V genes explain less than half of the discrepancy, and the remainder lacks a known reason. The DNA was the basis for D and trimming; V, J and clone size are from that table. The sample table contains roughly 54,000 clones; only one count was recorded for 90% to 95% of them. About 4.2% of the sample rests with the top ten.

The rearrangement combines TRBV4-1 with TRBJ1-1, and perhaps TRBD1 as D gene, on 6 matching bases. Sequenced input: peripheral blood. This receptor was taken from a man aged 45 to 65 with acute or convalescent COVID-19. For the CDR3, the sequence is CASSQHQGFTEAFF. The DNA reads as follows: TGCGCCAGCAGCCAACACCAGGGGTTCACTGAAGCTTTCTTT.